Below, 14 T cell receptor beta chains from the same sample are listed, as sequenced in a study of naive and memory T cell subsets. Study conclusions and caveats: Possibly reflecting memory cells re-expressing CD45RA, a few larger clonotypes occurred in naive repertoires, especially CD8.

These TCRs' antigens remain unknown. Both TRBC1 and TRBC2 were covered by a beta constant-region primer of two equimolar oligonucleotides. Ligated cDNA was amplified by four rounds of PCR with nested alpha and beta constant-region primers and SP2. Using its own MiXCR run on the UMI-ligation and nested PCR reads, TCRdb lists one record per CDR3 protein. The repertoire consists of over 110,000 distinct CDR3 sequences, with around 21% occurring once and the leading ten covering 0.55% to 0.75%. Sequenced: naive CD8+ T cells from blood. Receptor source: a human donor in good health.

This clonotype has only a few counts. This chain links TRBV27 with TRBJ1-5; 9 bases fit TRBD1. The CDR3 consists of 12 residues. Germline assignment: CDR1 MNHEY and CDR2 SMNVEV (reference sequence). Germline trimming cut 8 bases from V and 7 bases from J; bases unmatched to any gene: 3. The CDR3 DNA reads TGTGCCAGCCGACAGGGGGGACAGCCCCAGCATTTT. Residues: CASRQGGQPQHF.

The chain combines TRBV1 with TRBJ2-7; the D call TRBD1 from the table was never checked on the DNA. TRBV1 is a pseudogene locus. CDR3 size: 19 residues. The CDR3: CTSSQRSPPRTGISYEQYF. As DNA, the CDR3 is TGCACCAGCAGCCAGAGATCACCTCCAAGGACAGGGATCTCCTACGAGCAGTACTTC.

Only a few counts were recorded for this clonotype. This rearrangement joins TRBV25-1 to TRBJ1-5; a possible D gene is TRBD1 (5 bases). Trimming cost V 3 bases and J 2 bases, with 11 bases left between them. The germline gives CDR1 MGHDK, CDR2 SYGVNS. The CDR3 has 15 amino acids. The CDR3 DNA follows: TGTGCCAGCAGTGAGGGGGGTTTGGGCAATCAGCCCCAGCATTTT. This sequence encodes CASSEGGLGNQPQHF.

The chain links TRBV13 to TRBJ2-5; the match to TRBD1 covers 7 bases. Trimming took 5 bases from V and 2 from J; bases not matched to a gene: 5. Germline V gene data show CDR1 as PRHDT and CDR2 as FYEKMQ (reference sequence). The CDR3 is 14 amino acids. The CDR3 sequence: CASSPGTEQETQYF. In nucleotides, the CDR3 is TGTGCCAGCAGCCCTGGGACAGAACAAGAGACCCAGTACTTC.

The chain couples TRBV27 to TRBJ2-1; D is unresolved. The length of the CDR3 is 15 residues. Trimming left V 3 bases short and J 6 bases short, with 15 bases between. Per germline, CDR1 MNHEY and CDR2 SMNVEV (reference sequence). CDR3 amino acids: CASSLDARVVNEQFF. The CDR3 nucleotides read TGTGCCAGCAGTTTGGACGCCCGCGTTGTCAATGAGCAGTTCTTC.

The chain is built from TRBV4-1 and TRBJ1-5, with no clear D. The V gene lost 1 base and the J gene lost 1 base, with 5 bases spanning the gap. The CDR3 is 14 amino acids. Looked up from germline, CDR1 is MGHRA and CDR2 is YSYEKL. CDR3 in DNA: TGCGCCAGCAGCCAAGGTTCGAGCAATCAGCCCCAGCATTTT. Protein sequence: CASSQGSSNQPQHF.

The chain recombines TRBV12-3 or TRBV12-4 with TRBJ2-7; tentatively, D is TRBD2 (5 bases). V lost 6 bases and J 3 bases, leaving 12 bases between the germline ends. CDR3 length: 13 residues. CDR3 DNA sequence: TGTGCCAGCAGGGACGGGGAGAACTACGAGCAGTACTTC. Amino acid sequence: CASRDGENYEQYF.

This clonotype was observed a few times. The gene calls are TRBV6-6 and TRBJ2-5, with no clear D. CDR3 length: 14 residues. Germline lookup yields CDR1 MNHNY and CDR2 SVGAGI (reference sequence). V was trimmed by 2 bases and J by 2 bases, leaving 9 bases between them. CDR3 residues: CASSYARSQETQYF. The CDR3 DNA reads as TGTGCCAGCAGTTACGCACGGAGTCAAGAGACCCAGTACTTC.

This clonotype has just a few counts. The chain recombines TRBV6-5 with TRBJ2-1, with D hard to call. Germline assignment: CDR1 MNHEY and CDR2 SVGAGI. CDR3 length equals 15 residues. Trimming pared 0 bases from V and 0 bases from J, leaving 6 bases between. The CDR3 loop reads CASSYSESSYNEQFF. CDR3 DNA sequence: TGTGCCAGCAGTTACTCCGAGAGCTCCTACAATGAGCAGTTCTTC.

This sequence joins TRBV13 and TRBJ2-1; D perhaps matches TRBD1 (6 bases). This CDR3 has 13 amino acids. Per germline, CDR1 PRHDT and CDR2 FYEKMQ (reference sequence). Trimming removed 6 bases from V and 15 bases from J, with 21 bases in between. DNA for the CDR3: TGTGCCAGCAGAATTTCCGGGACACTACGACGGTTCTTC. It specifies CASRISGTLRRFF.

This clonotype was counted only a few times. The rearrangement joins TRBV10-2 to TRBJ2-4; D may be TRBD1 (5 bases). V lost 4 bases and J 5 bases, leaving 15 bases between the germline ends. The CDR3 has 15 residues. Looked up from germline, CDR1 is WSHSY and CDR2 is SAAADI. CDR3 sequence (DNA): TGCGCCAGCAGTGCTGGGTTCGACAGCGAAAACATTCAGTACTTC. Protein product: CASSAGFDSENIQYF.

This clonotype has just a few counts. The chain carries TRBV28 and TRBJ1-2; 7 bases match TRBD1. Germline CDR1 and CDR2: MDHEN and SYDVKM. The V gene end was trimmed by 5 bases and the J gene end by 3 bases; junction bases not matched to a gene: 9. This CDR3 region has 15 residues. CDR3 sequence (DNA): TGTGCCAGCAGTCCAAGTGGGACAGATTACTATGGCTACACCTTC. This codes for CASSPSGTDYYGYTF.

The chain has TRBV29-1 and TRBJ2-7; no definite D call. Germline V gives CDR1 SQVTM, CDR2 ANQGSEA. V was shortened by 6 bases and J by 1 base, with 16 bases between the two germline ends. There are 14 residues in the CDR3. The CDR3 DNA reads as TGCAGCGTCTTGGGTCGGCGTGGGTCCTACGAGCAGTACTTC. Translating gives CSVLGRRGSYEQYF.

On this clonotype: A read error is likely, as this CDR3 ends without the conserved phenylalanine or tryptophan. The rearrangement uses TRBV19 and TRBJ2-7, with TRBD1 matching 8 bases. The CDR3 is made up of 14 amino acids. Germline V gene data show CDR1 as LNHDA and CDR2 as SQIVND (reference sequence). Trimming took 5 bases from V and 3 from J; bases not matched to a gene: 6. CDR3: CASSAAGTGYEQYL. CDR3 nucleotides: TGTGCCAGTAGTGCCGCCGGGACAGGCTACGAGCAGTACTTA.